The present TCR beta chain was sequenced within a study of shared clonotypes between healthy human individuals. Splitting of CD4+ cells produced CD45RA+ naive and CD45RA-negative memory subsets. In the original processing: Filtering differed, since immunoSEQ gave only junction sequences and no quality scores. Profiled with immunoSEQ multiplex PCR; TCRdb holds only in-frame clones, not every one. The V and J calls and the clone size are those of that table, but D and trimming were determined from the DNA. The profile shows 640,000 or so clones, about 78% of them singletons. Germline V gene sequence: CDR1 SNHLY, CDR2 FYNNEI. V was cut by 7 bases and J by 1 base, with 10 bases left in between. This CDR3 contains 13 residues.

The material sequenced was memory CD4+ T cells sorted from blood. The sample's subset: CD45RA-negative fraction. This receptor was identified in a woman in her 30s in good health. The rearrangement links TRBV2 to TRBJ1-1, with D hard to call. CDR3 sequence (DNA): TGTGCCAGCACCAAAAGGGAGAACACTGAAGCTTTCTTT. Protein product: CASTKRENTEAFF. Using reference TRBV2 and TRBJ1-1 for the parts outside the CDR3, the full variable domain is EPEVTQTPSHQVTQMGQEVILRCVPISNHLYFYWYRQILGQKVEFLVSFYNNEISEKSEIFDDQFSVERPDGSNFTLKIRSTKLEDSAMYFCASTKRENTEAFFGQGTRLTVV.